This T cell receptor beta chain was recorded in a study of shared clonotypes between healthy human individuals. In the study overall: CD4 naive and CD4 memory each took three plates per donor, while CD8 naive took two and CD8 memory one. The study, taken as a whole, reports: The four-donor shared clonotypes exceeded non-shared clonotypes in generation probability, with non-shared ones scoring lower.

Assay: immunoSEQ multiplex PCR; the TCRdb copy retains only in-frame clones and omits some. The sample lists around 980,000 clones, about four fifths seen once, with under 0.8% in the top ten. Those who donated, Caucasian adults without exception, all lived in Nashville, Tennessee. This CDR3 region has 16 residues. Germline loops: CDR1 MNHNY, CDR2 SVGAGI (reference sequence). Unmatched junction bases numbered 11, after V lost 5 bases and J lost 2 bases. In the case of this clone: Its antigen is as yet unknown.

The TCR originated in a man between 18 and 35 years old in good health. Some clones in this sample may be carry-over from other donors' samples. Source material: memory CD4+ T cells from PBMCs. Subset: CD45RA-negative fraction. The chain links TRBV6-6 to TRBJ2-7; 8 bases map to TRBD2. CDR3 nucleotide sequence: TGTGCCAGCAGTCGAACCGGGACTAGGACCACCTACGAGCAGTACTTC. It encodes CASSRTGTRTTYEQYF.